This T cell receptor beta chain appears in the sequencing data of a study of blood T cell repertoires in COVID-19. On the study more broadly: The United States, Italy and Spain supplied acute and convalescent COVID-19 samples. PBMCs, B-cell-depleted T cells, or T cells were the source of the cDNA or gDNA that made up the material.

Residents of about two dozen US areas, aged about 18 to 89 years, made up the participants. Cohorts were determined from participant-reported clinical history. TCRdb's copy holds only in-frame clones and misses some; the assay was immunoSEQ multiplex PCR. The data show approximately 200,000 clones, around 82% seen once. V lost 9 bases and J lost 6, with 15 bases in between. This CDR3 is built from 13 residues. The V gene's germline CDR1 is LNHDA and CDR2 SQIVND (reference sequence). This TCR was sampled from a man aged 35 to 55 who had recovered from COVID-19. The rearrangement uses TRBV19 and TRBJ2-1; possibly TRBD1 for D (8 bases). Sequenced input: PBMCs or T cells enriched from blood (not recorded which). CDR3: CASANRGGNEQFF. Here the CDR3 DNA reads TGTGCCAGCGCAAACAGGGGGGGCAATGAGCAGTTCTTC.